This T cell receptor beta chain appears in the sequencing data of a study of identical twins. Points from the study as a whole: Invariant populations such as MAIT and iNKT cells could partly muddle zero-insertion analyses. There was more out-of-frame TCR alpha sharing in monozygotic twins than models estimated. Whereas memory repertoires showed no such difference, abundant cord blood beta clonotypes carried fewer insertions.

cDNA molecules carried unique molecular identifiers, and template switching added a universal primer site. TCRdb redid the calling of the 5' RACE reads with MiXCR, one entry per CDR3 protein. The sample holds about 570,000 distinct CDR3 sequences, roughly 9.5% seen once. This clonotype was detected ten times or more. The target antigen is unknown. CDR3 length: 15 amino acids. Germline V gene sequence: CDR1 MNHEY, CDR2 SVGEGT. V was cut by 5 bases and J by 6 bases, with 17 bases left in between. These data also featured in a second study, about yellow fever vaccine responses in identical twins.

The sample consisted of PBMCs. This receptor was obtained from a young woman in good health. The chain combines TRBV6-2 or TRBV6-3 with TRBJ1-5; a possible D gene is TRBD1 (5 bases). CDR3 amino acids: CASSRTGPAGQPQHF. The DNA of the CDR3 is TGTGCCAGCAGTCGAACAGGCCCAGCAGGTCAGCCCCAGCATTTT.